This T cell receptor beta chain was found in a study of blood T cell repertoires in COVID-19 (dated by TCRdb to 2019 to 2021). For the wider study: The collaborator samples originated in the United States, Italy and Spain and spanned the acute and convalescent phases of COVID-19. The samples were drawn from two sources: the first 160 participants of the ongoing ImmuneRACE study, and 1,254 subjects contributed by 6 global collaborators. A freely available public database, intended as a resource for researchers studying the immune response to SARS-CoV-2, is where the repertoires were released. The prospective study material was composed of cDNA or gDNA derived from T cells, B-cell-depleted T cells, or PBMCs. Nearly every sample came with metadata listing a de-identified subject ID, COVID-19 status, age in years and sex. Where HLA class I and class II types were available, the types were taken from metadata supplied by the sample provider, not from assay-based typing. Deeply sampled blood TCRbeta repertoires from subjects exposed to, actively infected with, or recovered from COVID-19 were included in the dataset.

Regarding this clone: This receptor's antigen is unknown. Per-base quality was not reported, and no clone a single base away is much larger than it.

V gives up 2 bases and J gives up 5 bases, and the segment between their germline ends measures 15 bases. The germline V gene encodes CDR1 LGHDT and CDR2 YNNKEL (reference sequence). The CDR3 spans 15 residues, from the cysteine through the phenylalanine. Only the CDR3 portion is preserved as DNA: 45 bases, with reading frame beginning at the first base. Collaborating institutions collected whole blood in K2EDTA tubes following their own protocols. For TCRbeta analysis, collaborator samples were shipped as frozen whole blood, as isolated PBMCs, or as DNA extracted from either sample type. The immunoSEQ Assay, a bias-controlled multiplex PCR, was used to amplify TCRbeta CDR3 regions from genomic DNA. The study's own analysis went as follows. The number of nucleated cells in each sample was estimated by amplification of reference gene primers within the assay. To quantify the absolute abundance of each unique TCRbeta CDR3 rearrangement, sequence reads were collapsed and filtered. Productive Simpson clonality was computed per sample as the square root of Simpson's diversity index over productive rearrangements. TCRdb took this table from immuneACCESS and kept in-frame rearrangements with V and J called. Such tables lack part of the clones; where checked against another copy, unresolved V genes explain under half of the gap, and the rest is unexplained. V and J calls and clone size come straight from that table; D and trimming were deduced from the DNA. The sample table holds around 180,000 clones, of which 85% to 90% were seen once. The ten most abundant clones make up less than 25% of the sample.

What the authors observed across the whole study: The amount of clinical and demographic metadata varied by source and participant and was provided uncurated.

The sequenced sample consisted of peripheral blood. This chain joins TRBV3-1 (or the pseudogene TRBV3-2) to TRBJ1-1, with the D segment identity uncertain. This clonotype originated in a man aged 70-80 years with active or convalescent COVID-19. The CDR3: CASSQPVGGETEAFF. Here is the DNA: TGTGCCAGCAGCCAACCGGTGGGAGGTGAAACTGAAGCTTTCTTT.